These T cell receptor beta chains were read from a single sample in a study of blood T cell repertoires in COVID-19. This table comes from immunoSEQ multiplex PCR, and its TCRdb copy is limited to in-frame clones, with some not included. The repertoire holds 390,000 or so clones, with over 75% as singletons. The sample comprised peripheral blood. These receptors all come from a woman in her 30s with COVID-19, enrolled during active disease. CDR3s include the opening cysteine and the closing phenylalanine or tryptophan. The order of the fields is D gene, V gene, clone size, J gene, CDR3 DNA, CDR3 protein. D genes are given only for firm matches. Clone size is stated in some rows and not others, as once, few, many or a class when expanded.

>-|TRBV25-1|-|TRBJ2-7
TGTGCCAGCAGTGGAGGCGGCAGAAACGAGCAGTACTTC
CASSGGGRNEQYF
>-|TRBV3-1/TRBV3-2|-|TRBJ2-1
TGTGCCAGCAGCCAAGTGGTCAGAAGCTCCTACAATGAGCAGTTCTTC
CASSQVVRSSYNEQFF
>TRBD1|TRBV28|-|TRBJ1-5
TGTGCCAGCAGCCAGGGACAGGCTATACGTTACAATCAGCCCCAGCATTTT
CASSQGQAIRYNQPQHF
>-|TRBV6-6|-|TRBJ1-1
TGTGCCAGCAGCTCTCCGGGACGAGGGGGCACTGAAGCTTTCTTT
CASSSPGRGGTEAFF
>-|TRBV28|-|TRBJ2-3
TGTGCCAGCACCCTGGGCAGAAACACAGATACGCAGTATTTT
CASTLGRNTDTQYF
>-|TRBV6-1|-|TRBJ2-2
TGTGCCAGCAGTGAAGGCAGGGTCGGTACCGGGGAGCTGTTTTTT
CASSEGRVGTGELFF
>-|TRBV6-6|once|TRBJ2-4
TGTGCCACCCGCTCAGATACAGCAACAAACATTCAGTACTTC
CATRSDTATNIQYF
>-|TRBV18|-|TRBJ2-7
TGTGCCAGCTCACCGAACCGGGACTCCCCCGAGCAGTACTTC
CASSPNRDSPEQYF
>TRBD2|TRBV5-1|-|TRBJ2-5
TGCGCCAGCAGCTCGGGACTAGCGGCCTCTCAAGAGACCCAGTACTTC
CASSSGLAASQETQYF
>TRBD2|TRBV20-1|-|TRBJ2-1
TGCAGTGCTAGTGGGGGGACTAGTTCATTTGATGAGCAGTTCTTC
CSASGGTSSFDEQFF
>-|TRBV12-3/TRBV12-4|once|TRBJ1-4
TGTGCCAGCAGTCCGAAGGGGTTAGAAAAACTGTTTTTT
CASSPKGLEKLFF
>-|TRBV10-3|-|TRBJ1-1
TGTGCCATCAGTCGACTCGGGTATAATGAAGCTTTCTTT
CAISRLGYNEAFF
>-|TRBV19|-|TRBJ2-2
TGTGCCAGTAGTATTGGAGGAATCGGGGAGCTGTTTTTT
CASSIGGIGELFF
>-|TRBV5-5|-|TRBJ2-5
TGTGCCAGCAGCTTGGGGGCAGGGGGGAGGATTATCCAAGAGACCCAGTACTTC
CASSLGAGGRIIQETQYF
>TRBD1|TRBV20-1|once|TRBJ2-7
TGCAGTGCTAGTGGGACAGGGACCTACGAGCAGTACTTC
CSASGTGTYEQYF
>-|TRBV7-9|-|TRBJ2-5
TGTGCCAGCAGCTCAAAAATAGGGGTCCAAGAGACCCAGTACTTC
CASSSKIGVQETQYF
>TRBD2|TRBV4-1|-|TRBJ2-2
TGCGCCAGCAGCCAAGCGAGGACTAGCGGGAGTCCCGGGGAGCTGTTTTTT
CASSQARTSGSPGELFF
>-|TRBV18|-|TRBJ2-2
TGTGCCAGCTCACCTCAGGGCCGCAACACCGGGGAGCTGTTTTTT
CASSPQGRNTGELFF
>-|TRBV2|-|TRBJ2-5
TGTGCCAGCAGTGAAGCAGGTGCAGGAGGAGAGACCCAGTACTTC
CASSEAGAGGETQYF
>-|TRBV12-3/TRBV12-4|-|TRBJ2-4
TGTGCCAGCGGAGTCAGGGAAGGCATTCAGTACTTC
CASGVREGIQYF
>TRBD2|TRBV29-1|-|TRBJ2-1
TGCAGCGAGCTAGCGGACAATGAGCAGTTCTTC
CSELADNEQFF
>TRBD2|TRBV5-6|-|TRBJ2-5
TGTGCCAGCAGCTGGGGGGGGTCCGAGACCCAGTACTTC
CASSWGGSETQYF
>-|TRBV6-5|-|TRBJ1-2
TGTGCCAGCAGTTCGCGATACAGGGCGGACTATGGCTACACCTTC
CASSSRYRADYGYTF
>-|TRBV11-2|-|TRBJ1-1
TGTGCCAGCAGCTTAGATCGGGGTCAAACGAGGACAGCTTTCTTT
CASSLDRGQTRTAFF
>-|TRBV19|-|TRBJ2-2
TGTGCCTCAAGTGCAGGACAAGCCTTTAACGGGGAGCTGTTTTTT
CASSAGQAFNGELFF
>-|TRBV6-6|-|TRBJ2-1
TGTGCCAGCAGCAACGCGGCTCCCGACAATGAGCAGTTCTTC
CASSNAAPDNEQFF
>-|TRBV28|-|TRBJ1-5
TGTGCCAGCAGTTTAATTGGCAGGGTGGTTCAGCCCCAGCATTTT
CASSLIGRVVQPQHF
>TRBD1|TRBV12-3/TRBV12-4|-|TRBJ1-2
TGTGCCAGCAGCTTAGGGGGCGGCTACACCTTC
CASSLGGGYTF
>-|TRBV20-1|-|TRBJ2-1
TGCAGTGCTAATCAGCGTCATGAGCAGTTCTTC
CSANQRHEQFF
>-|TRBV2|-|TRBJ2-5
TGTGCCAGCAGTATTCTAAGGGGGTGGGACGTGAAGACCCAGTACTTC
CASSILRGWDVKTQYF
>-|TRBV3-1/TRBV3-2|-|TRBJ2-3
TGTGCCAGCAGCCCATTAGGGGCAGATACGCAGTATTTT
CASSPLGADTQYF
>-|TRBV5-6|few|TRBJ1-5
TGTGCCAGCAGCTTGCCGGGACAGCCCCAGCATTTT
CASSLPGQPQHF
>-|TRBV5-5|-|TRBJ2-7
TGTGCCAGCAGCCGCATTCACAGGGAGATCTACGAGCAGTACTTC
CASSRIHREIYEQYF
>TRBD1|TRBV28|-|TRBJ1-2
TGTGCCAGCAGCCCCGGGACAGGGAATAACTATGGCTACACCTTC
CASSPGTGNNYGYTF
>-|TRBV18|-|TRBJ2-6
TGTGCCAGCTCACCACAAATGAGAACAGATGGGGCCAACGTCCTGACTTTC
CASSPQMRTDGANVLTF
>-|TRBV20-1|once|TRBJ2-7
TGCAGTGCCAAACAGGGCAGCGAGCAGTACTTC
CSAKQGSEQYF
>-|TRBV30|-|TRBJ1-1
TGTGCCTGGGACCGACAGCGGAACACTGAAGCTTTCTTT
CAWDRQRNTEAFF
>TRBD2|TRBV2|-|TRBJ2-7
TGTGCCATCACCAGGGTGAAGCGGGAGGCCTACGAGCAGTACTTC
CAITRVKREAYEQYF
>-|TRBV5-6|-|TRBJ1-4
TGTGCCAGCAGCTTGGACACAACTAATGAAAAACTGTTTTTT
CASSLDTTNEKLFF
>-|TRBV6-5|-|TRBJ2-7
TGTGCCAGCAGTCACAGGACTACCGGCGAGCAGTACTTC
CASSHRTTGEQYF
>TRBD2|TRBV3-1/TRBV3-2|-|TRBJ2-5
TGTGCCAGCAGCTTGCCTCCGGGACTAGGAGAAGAGACCCAGTACTTC
CASSLPPGLGEETQYF
>TRBD1|TRBV2|-|TRBJ1-4
TGTGCCAGCAGTGAGGGGACAGGGGATGAAAAACTGTTTTTT
CASSEGTGDEKLFF
>TRBD1|TRBV24-1|-|TRBJ2-5
TGTGCCACCAGTGATTCCGACAGGGTTCGAGAGACCCAGTACTTC
CATSDSDRVRETQYF
>TRBD2|TRBV5-1|-|TRBJ2-3
TGCGCCAGCAGCTTTGGACTAGCTAAGAGTACAGATACGCAGTATTTT
CASSFGLAKSTDTQYF
>-|TRBV12-3/TRBV12-4|-|TRBJ2-7
TGTGCCAGCAGTTTCTCGGAGGAGCAGTACTTC
CASSFSEEQYF
>TRBD1|TRBV5-1|-|TRBJ1-2
TGCGCCAGCAGCTTGACGAGGGGGCCGGCTAACTATGGCTACACCTTC
CASSLTRGPANYGYTF
>-|TRBV9|-|TRBJ1-1
TGTGCCAGCAGCGTAGGCTCCAGTATTGGCACTGAAGCTTTCTTT
CASSVGSSIGTEAFF
>TRBD1|TRBV6-5|-|TRBJ1-2
TGTGCCAGCAGCCCGGACAGGCGTGGCTACACCTTC
CASSPDRRGYTF
>TRBD1|TRBV10-3|-|TRBJ1-1
TGTGCCCCCAGGGGCCGGGACAGGGAGAACACTGAAGCTTTCTTT
CAPRGRDRENTEAFF